The clone carrying this T cell receptor beta chain was counted many times. Its antigen is unidentified. This sample was taken from a study of spatial heterogeneity in lung cancer. About the study: Alpha-chain sequences were consistently detected less often than beta-chain sequences. General study points: Counts that tracked tumor mutation counts were those of expanded intratumoral alpha and beta TCRs.

Noted time point: sample taken at primary tumor resection. Unsorted whole RNA from tumor, nontumor lung or frozen PBMC underwent sequencing. TCRdb called the 5' RACE reads again in MiXCR, with one record for every CDR3 protein. Of 4,500 to 7,000 distinct CDR3 sequences detected, more than 4% appear once; the ten largest clones hold roughly 21%. The V end was cut by 0 bases, the J end by 6 bases, with 14 bases between. This CDR3 has 15 amino acids. CDR1 and CDR2 (germline): LGHNA, YNFKEQ. The origin of this receptor is a male donor with early-stage non-small cell lung cancer. Material: lung tumor tissue, obtained at surgery. The chain has TRBV4-2 and TRBJ1-2, with D unresolved. In nucleotides, the CDR3 is TGTGCCAGCAGCCAAGAGTTTGGCAGGTATCATGGCTACACCTTC. It translates to CASSQEFGRYHGYTF.